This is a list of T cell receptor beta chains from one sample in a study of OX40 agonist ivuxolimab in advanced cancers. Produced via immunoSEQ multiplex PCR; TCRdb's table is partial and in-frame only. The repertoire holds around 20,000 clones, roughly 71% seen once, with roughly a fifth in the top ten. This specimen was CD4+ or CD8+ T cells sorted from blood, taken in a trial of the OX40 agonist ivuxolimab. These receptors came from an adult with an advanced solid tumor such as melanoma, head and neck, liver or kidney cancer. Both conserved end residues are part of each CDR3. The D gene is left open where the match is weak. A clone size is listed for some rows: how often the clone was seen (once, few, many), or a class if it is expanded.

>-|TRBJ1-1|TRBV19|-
TGTGCCACAATGGGGGGGAACACTGAAGCTTTCTTT
CATMGGNTEAFF
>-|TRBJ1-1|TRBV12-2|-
TGTGCAAGTCGCCGAGGGGAGAACACTGAAGCTTTCTTT
CASRRGENTEAFF
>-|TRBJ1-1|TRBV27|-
TGTGCCAGCAGTCTGCAGGGAACTGAAGCTTTCTTT
CASSLQGTEAFF
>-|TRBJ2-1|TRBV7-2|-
TGTGCCAGCAGCCGTAGCGGCAGACAGAACAATGAGCAGTTCTTC
CASSRSGRQNNEQFF
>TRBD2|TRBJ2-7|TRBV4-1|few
TGCGCCAGCAGTTTCCTGGGACTAGCGAGCGAGCAGTACTTC
CASSFLGLASEQYF
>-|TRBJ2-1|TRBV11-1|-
TGTGCCAGCAGCTTAGCTGCTCTAGCGATTGAGCAGTTCTTC
CASSLAALAIEQFF
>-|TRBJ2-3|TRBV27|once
TGTGCCAGCAGTCCTTGGGGCGCAGATACGCAGTATTTT
CASSPWGADTQYF
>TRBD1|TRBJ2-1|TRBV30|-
TGTGCCTGGAGTAATACAGGGGGTGGGAATGAGCAGTTCTTC
CAWSNTGGGNEQFF
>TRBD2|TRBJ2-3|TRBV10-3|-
TGTGCCACGGTCAATAGGGGACTAGCGGGAGACCCAGATACGCAGTATTTT
CATVNRGLAGDPDTQYF
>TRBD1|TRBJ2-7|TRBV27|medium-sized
TGTGCCAGCAGTTTATATACGGGACAGGGGAACGAGCAGTACTTC
CASSLYTGQGNEQYF
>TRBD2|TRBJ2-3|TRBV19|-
TGTGCCAGTAGTGTTCGACTAGCGGTAGATACGCAGTATTTT
CASSVRLAVDTQYF
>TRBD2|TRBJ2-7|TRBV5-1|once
TGCGCCAGCAGCGTAGCGGGAGGGACCTACGAGCAGTACTTC
CASSVAGGTYEQYF
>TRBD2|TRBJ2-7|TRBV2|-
TGTGCCAGCATTACGGGAGGGCCTCATTCGGAGCAGTACTTC
CASITGGPHSEQYF
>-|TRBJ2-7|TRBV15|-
TGTGCCACCAGCAGAGATCGTGGGGTATACGAGCAGTACTTC
CATSRDRGVYEQYF
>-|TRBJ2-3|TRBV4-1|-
TGCGCCAGCAGCCGCCCAGGGGATATCACAGATACGCAGTATTTT
CASSRPGDITDTQYF
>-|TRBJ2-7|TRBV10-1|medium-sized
TGCGCCAGCAGTGAGTCGGTAGGCTACGAGCAGTACTTC
CASSESVGYEQYF
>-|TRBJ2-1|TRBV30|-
TGTGCCTGGAGTCCGGACACAAACCATGAGCAGTTCTTC
CAWSPDTNHEQFF
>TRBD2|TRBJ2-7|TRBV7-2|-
TGTGCCAGCAGCGGGGGACTAGGGAGCTACGAGCAGTACTTC
CASSGGLGSYEQYF
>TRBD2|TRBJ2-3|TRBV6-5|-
TGTGCCAGCAGTTACGGGACTAGACTTAGCACAGATACGCAGTATTTT
CASSYGTRLSTDTQYF
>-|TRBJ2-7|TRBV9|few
TGTGCCAGCAGCGTGACCGGCCTTCCACACGAGCAGTACTTC
CASSVTGLPHEQYF
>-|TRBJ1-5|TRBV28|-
TGTGCCAGCAGACCAGGGACCAATCAGCCCCAGCATTTT
CASRPGTNQPQHF
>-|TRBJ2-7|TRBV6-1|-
TGTGCCAGCAGCGTTGGACCTCTAGGCGAGCAGTACTTC
CASSVGPLGEQYF
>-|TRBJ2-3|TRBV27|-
TGTGCCAGCAGTCTAGGGACGCGAACAGATACGCAGTATTTT
CASSLGTRTDTQYF
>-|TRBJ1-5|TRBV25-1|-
TGTGCCAGCAGCCGCAATCAGCCCCAGCATTTT
CASSRNQPQHF
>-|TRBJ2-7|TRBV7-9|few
TGTGCCAGCAGCTGGGAGGCCTACGAGCAGTACTTC
CASSWEAYEQYF
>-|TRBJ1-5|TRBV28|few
TGTGCCAGCGAGGTCCCTTCTTTCAATCAGCCCCAGCATTTT
CASEVPSFNQPQHF
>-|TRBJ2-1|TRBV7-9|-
TGTGCCAGCAGCCTCGTTGGGGGCTACTACAATGAGCAGTTCTTC
CASSLVGGYYNEQFF
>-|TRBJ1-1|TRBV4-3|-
TGCGCCAGCAGCCCAAAAATCGGTGAAGCTTTCTTT
CASSPKIGEAFF